This T cell receptor beta chain was identified during a study of human T cells and chemical hapten exposure. In its sample, this clonotype was seen many times. With 6 bases removed from V and 1 base from J, the gap between germline ends came to 19 bases. Germline loops: CDR1 MDHEN, CDR2 SYDVKM. This CDR3 is built from 16 residues. The sample's time point: patch test 3, about 24 weeks after DPC sensitization. Treatment of the sample: therapeutic diphenylcyclopropenone sensitization with weekly scalp DPC. TCRdb reprocessed the RACE reads with MiXCR, giving one entry per CDR3 protein. The sample lists about 200,000 distinct CDR3 sequences; around 23% were seen once.

This receptor was taken from a woman in her thirties or forties with alopecia areata. Some clones in this sample may be carry-over from other donors' samples. The sample consisted of whole blood, taken in connection with sensitization to the hapten diphenylcyclopropenone (DPC). The rearrangement links TRBV28 to TRBJ2-7; D is perhaps TRBD1 or TRBD2 (5 bases each). This CDR3 is CASSSPWDARSYEQYF. In DNA form, the CDR3 reads TGTGCCAGCAGCTCACCTTGGGACGCCAGGTCCTACGAGCAGTACTTC.